These T cell receptor beta chains were read from a single sample in a study of response to subunit inactivated influenza vaccine. MiXCR, run by TCRdb on the RT-PCR reads, gives a single entry per CDR3 protein. In the table there are over 800,000 distinct CDR3 sequences, about 20% of which are singletons. Sequenced here: PBMCs from blood, sampled about 5 days after vaccination. Receptors were obtained from a man aged 45-65 years who received an inactivated influenza vaccine. CDR3s include the opening cysteine and the closing phenylalanine or tryptophan. Each record gives: J gene, D gene, clone size, V gene, CDR3 protein, CDR3 DNA. A D gene is named only where the DNA matches it firmly. Not all rows give a size; the values are once, few, many and, for expanded clones, a class.

J gene: TRBJ1-1; D gene: TRBD1; clone size: few; V gene: TRBV5-1; CDR3 protein: CASSLESPGGEAFF; CDR3 DNA: TGCGCCAGCAGCTTGGAAAGTCCAGGGGGTGAAGCTTTCTTT
J gene: TRBJ2-3; D gene: .; clone size: .; V gene: TRBV9; CDR3 protein: CASSASLRRGLPDTQYF; CDR3 DNA: TGTGCCAGCAGTGCTAGCTTGCGGCGGGGACTCCCAGATACGCAGTATTTT
J gene: TRBJ1-6; D gene: TRBD1; clone size: .; V gene: TRBV7-6; CDR3 protein: CASSPTQTGAAGSPLHF; CDR3 DNA: TGTGCCAGCAGCCCCACCCAGACAGGGGCAGCGGGATCACCCCTCCACTTT
J gene: TRBJ2-2; D gene: TRBD2; clone size: .; V gene: TRBV7-2; CDR3 protein: CASSLGAGGPGELFF; CDR3 DNA: TGTGCCAGCAGCTTAGGAGCGGGAGGGCCCGGGGAGCTGTTTTTT
J gene: TRBJ2-5; D gene: TRBD2; clone size: .; V gene: TRBV7-2; CDR3 protein: CASSPGLAGMSQYF; CDR3 DNA: TGTGCCAGCAGCCCGGGACTAGCGGGGATGTCCCAGTACTTC
J gene: TRBJ2-3; D gene: TRBD2; clone size: few; V gene: TRBV29-1; CDR3 protein: CSGQAGSTDTQYF; CDR3 DNA: TGCAGCGGACAAGCGGGAAGCACAGATACGCAGTATTTT
J gene: TRBJ2-1; D gene: .; clone size: few; V gene: TRBV20-1; CDR3 protein: CSARGDGRGEQFF; CDR3 DNA: TGCAGTGCTAGAGGGGACGGACGGGGTGAGCAGTTCTTC
J gene: TRBJ1-2; D gene: .; clone size: .; V gene: TRBV6-2/TRBV6-3; CDR3 protein: CASSYRWQGADGYTF; CDR3 DNA: TGTGCCAGCAGTTACCGTTGGCAAGGGGCGGATGGCTACACCTTC
J gene: TRBJ2-1; D gene: .; clone size: .; V gene: TRBV10-3; CDR3 protein: CAISGQNGLYNEQFF; CDR3 DNA: TGTGCCATCAGTGGGCAAAACGGTCTCTACAATGAGCAGTTCTTC
J gene: TRBJ2-1; D gene: .; clone size: few; V gene: TRBV7-2; CDR3 protein: CASSLSHVGYNEQFF; CDR3 DNA: TGTGCCAGCAGCTTATCGCATGTGGGGTACAATGAGCAGTTCTTC
J gene: TRBJ1-6; D gene: .; clone size: .; V gene: TRBV2; CDR3 protein: CASRLSWGTLDSPLHF; CDR3 DNA: TGTGCCAGCAGACTCTCTTGGGGGACCCTGGATTCACCCCTCCACTTT
J gene: TRBJ2-7; D gene: TRBD1; clone size: .; V gene: TRBV10-2; CDR3 protein: CASRTPGTGNSYEQYF; CDR3 DNA: TGCGCCAGCAGGACTCCCGGGACAGGTAACTCCTACGAGCAGTACTTC
J gene: TRBJ2-1; D gene: .; clone size: .; V gene: TRBV6-2/TRBV6-3; CDR3 protein: CASSPRPGLKGNEQFF; CDR3 DNA: TGTGCCAGCAGTCCCCGCCCAGGGTTAAAGGGCAATGAGCAGTTCTTC
J gene: TRBJ2-5; D gene: TRBD2; clone size: few; V gene: TRBV6-1; CDR3 protein: CASTSLGGVQYF; CDR3 DNA: TGTGCCAGCACCTCCCTCGGGGGGGTCCAGTACTTC
J gene: TRBJ2-5; D gene: TRBD2; clone size: .; V gene: TRBV7-2; CDR3 protein: CASSLVVGRGETQYF; CDR3 DNA: TGTGCCAGCAGCTTAGTAGTTGGGAGGGGAGAGACCCAGTACTTC
J gene: TRBJ2-5; D gene: .; clone size: .; V gene: TRBV6-1; CDR3 protein: CASSRRGMALETQYF; CDR3 DNA: TGTGCCAGCAGTCGTCGGGGGATGGCGTTAGAGACCCAGTACTTC
J gene: TRBJ2-7; D gene: TRBD1; clone size: .; V gene: TRBV12-3/TRBV12-4; CDR3 protein: CASSRGQESSYEQYF; CDR3 DNA: TGTGCCAGCAGTCGGGGACAGGAGAGCTCCTACGAGCAGTACTTC
J gene: TRBJ2-3; D gene: TRBD2; clone size: .; V gene: TRBV20-1; CDR3 protein: CSARTRTSGIADTQYF; CDR3 DNA: TGCAGTGCTAGAACCCGGACTAGCGGGATCGCAGATACGCAGTATTTT
J gene: TRBJ1-2; D gene: .; clone size: many; V gene: TRBV29-1; CDR3 protein: CSAEGESLKGGYTF; CDR3 DNA: TGCAGCGCCGAGGGGGAGTCTCTCAAGGGGGGCTACACCTTC
J gene: TRBJ2-7; D gene: TRBD1; clone size: few; V gene: TRBV5-1; CDR3 protein: CASSLGQGSEQYF; CDR3 DNA: TGCGCCAGCAGCTTGGGACAGGGGAGCGAGCAGTACTTC
J gene: TRBJ2-1; D gene: .; clone size: .; V gene: TRBV12-3/TRBV12-4; CDR3 protein: CASTGFGQIYNEQFF; CDR3 DNA: TGTGCCAGCACAGGGTTCGGACAGATCTACAATGAGCAGTTCTTC
J gene: TRBJ2-2; D gene: .; clone size: .; V gene: TRBV4-1; CDR3 protein: CASSQRTRWDSGELFF; CDR3 DNA: TGCGCCAGCAGCCAACGGACTAGATGGGACAGCGGGGAGCTGTTTTTT
J gene: TRBJ1-6; D gene: .; clone size: few; V gene: TRBV6-5; CDR3 protein: CASSYNQMGSPLHF; CDR3 DNA: TGTGCCAGCAGTTACAATCAGATGGGGTCACCCCTCCACTTT
J gene: TRBJ2-3; D gene: .; clone size: many; V gene: TRBV12-3/TRBV12-4; CDR3 protein: CAITRGGADTQYF; CDR3 DNA: TGTGCCATCACCAGGGGTGGGGCAGATACGCAGTATTTT
J gene: TRBJ2-7; D gene: .; clone size: few; V gene: TRBV15; CDR3 protein: CATSRDRVEQYF; CDR3 DNA: TGTGCCACCAGCAGGGACCGGGTCGAGCAGTACTTC
J gene: TRBJ2-5; D gene: .; clone size: .; V gene: TRBV7-3; CDR3 protein: CASSRDSQGTQYF; CDR3 DNA: TGTGCCAGCAGCCGGGACTCCCAAGGCACCCAGTACTTC
J gene: TRBJ2-7; D gene: TRBD2; clone size: .; V gene: TRBV12-3/TRBV12-4; CDR3 protein: CASSVASGRAGNEQYF; CDR3 DNA: TGTGCCAGCAGTGTAGCTAGCGGGAGGGCCGGGAATGAGCAGTACTTC
J gene: TRBJ2-1; D gene: TRBD1; clone size: few; V gene: TRBV27; CDR3 protein: CASSFRDRYFYEQFF; CDR3 DNA: TGTGCCAGCAGTTTTAGGGACAGGTATTTTTATGAGCAGTTCTTC
J gene: TRBJ2-2; D gene: TRBD2; clone size: few; V gene: TRBV4-1; CDR3 protein: CASSQDFLGLENTGELFF; CDR3 DNA: TGCGCCAGCAGCCAAGATTTCCTGGGACTAGAGAACACCGGGGAGCTGTTTTTT
J gene: TRBJ2-3; D gene: .; clone size: few; V gene: TRBV20-1; CDR3 protein: CSARAERLRYTDTQYF; CDR3 DNA: TGCAGTGCTAGAGCGGAAAGGTTACGATACACAGATACGCAGTATTTT
J gene: TRBJ2-5; D gene: .; clone size: .; V gene: TRBV4-2; CDR3 protein: CASSQDMGSGARETQYF; CDR3 DNA: TGTGCCAGCAGCCAAGACATGGGGTCGGGGGCGCGGGAGACCCAGTACTTC
J gene: TRBJ2-3; D gene: TRBD1; clone size: .; V gene: TRBV5-1; CDR3 protein: CASSLFVQGGTDTQYF; CDR3 DNA: TGCGCCAGCAGCTTGTTCGTCCAGGGGGGCACAGATACGCAGTATTTT
J gene: TRBJ2-3; D gene: .; clone size: many; V gene: TRBV11-2; CDR3 protein: CASSLGGLDTQYF; CDR3 DNA: TGTGCCAGCAGCTTAGGGGGCCTAGATACGCAGTATTTT
J gene: TRBJ2-1; D gene: .; clone size: .; V gene: TRBV4-3; CDR3 protein: CASSQENTAYNEQFF; CDR3 DNA: TGCGCCAGCAGCCAAGAGAACACAGCGTACAATGAGCAGTTCTTC
J gene: TRBJ2-5; D gene: .; clone size: few; V gene: TRBV11-2; CDR3 protein: CASSLGSFETQYF; CDR3 DNA: TGTGCCAGCAGCTTAGGGAGCTTTGAGACCCAGTACTTC
J gene: TRBJ2-3; D gene: .; clone size: .; V gene: TRBV5-1; CDR3 protein: CASSLVGRSTDTQYF; CDR3 DNA: TGCGCCAGCAGCTTGGTGGGCAGAAGCACAGATACGCAGTATTTT
J gene: TRBJ2-2; D gene: .; clone size: few; V gene: TRBV11-2; CDR3 protein: CASSLEHYTGELFF; CDR3 DNA: TGTGCCAGCAGCTTAGAACATTACACCGGGGAGCTGTTTTTT